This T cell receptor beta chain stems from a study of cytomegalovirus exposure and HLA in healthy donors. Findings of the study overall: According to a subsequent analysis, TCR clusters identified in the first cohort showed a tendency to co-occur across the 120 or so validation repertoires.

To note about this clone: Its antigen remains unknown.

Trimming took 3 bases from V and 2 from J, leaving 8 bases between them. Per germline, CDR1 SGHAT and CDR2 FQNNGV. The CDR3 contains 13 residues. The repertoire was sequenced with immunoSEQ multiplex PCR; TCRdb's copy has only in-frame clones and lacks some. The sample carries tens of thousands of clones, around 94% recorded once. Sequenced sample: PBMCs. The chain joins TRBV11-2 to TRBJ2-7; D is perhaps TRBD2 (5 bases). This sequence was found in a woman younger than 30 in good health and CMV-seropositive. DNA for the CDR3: TGTGCCAGCAGCTTGGACTGGACCTACGAGCAGTACTTC. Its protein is CASSLDWTYEQYF.